This entry features one T cell receptor (beta chain) sequence. No antigen is known for it. This clone may be a read error of a much larger clone one base away. PCR was performed a second time for about 6 to 12 cycles using a sample-barcoded 5' primer and a J-beta primer mix. MiXCR, applied by TCRdb to the 5' RACE reads, yields one record per CDR3 protein. The data hold 1 million or so distinct CDR3 sequences, with less than 25% observed a single time. This specimen comes from a study of blood T cells in healthy people across ages. Points from the study as a whole: Per million T cells, the diversity of TCR beta decreased roughly linearly as age advanced.

The CDR3 has 13 amino acids. CDR1 and CDR2 from the germline V gene are MGHRA and YSYEKL. These data were likewise used in another study, on T cells of mothers and their children. In that study: It was related mother-child pairs that showed slightly higher overlap than unrelated pairs, without reaching significance.

The chain combines TRBV4-1 with TRBJ1-5; D possibly corresponds to TRBD1 (6 bases). Sample: blood. The sequence was collected from a girl aged 2 to 9 in good health. CDR3: CAGSQTGSQPQHF. CDR3 bases: TGCGCCGGCAGCCAAACAGGGAGTCAGCCCCAGCATTTT.